These 6 T cell receptor beta chains were sequenced from one sample in a study of T-cell memory formation after mild COVID-19. In TCRdb, the 5' RACE reads were re-called with MiXCR into one record per CDR3 protein. Among about 180,000 distinct CDR3 sequences, approximately 17% were seen once, and the ten largest hold 3% to 4.5%. The sequenced sample was PBMCs or a T cell subset sorted from them (not recorded which). These receptors came from a man between 18 and 35 years old who had mild COVID-19 (a few samples of this study predate the infection). Cell type and time point are not known.

The rearrangement links TRBV6-1 to TRBJ1-2; 10 bases align to TRBD1. The CDR3 extends over 15 amino acids. The V and J ends lost 7 bases and 3 bases, in that order; junction bases with no gene match: 8. Germline loops: CDR1 MNHNS, CDR2 SASEGT. The CDR3 reads CASTPGQGTYYGYTF. The DNA of the CDR3 is TGTGCCAGCACCCCGGGACAGGGGACCTACTATGGCTACACCTTC.

V and J are TRBV4-3 and TRBJ2-7, with no clear D. The germline V gene has CDR1 LGHNA and CDR2 YSLEER. The CDR3 extends over 15 amino acids. Trimming took 3 bases from V and 6 from J, leaving 18 bases between them. Here the CDR3 reads CASSQFRNPSSEQYF. The CDR3 nucleotides read TGCGCCAGCAGCCAGTTCAGGAACCCCTCGAGCGAGCAGTACTTC.

This clonotype was seen a handful of times. This sequence joins TRBV20-1 and TRBJ1-1; TRBD1 is a possible D gene (6 bases). Per the germline V gene, CDR1 is DFQATT and CDR2 is SNEGSKA (reference sequence). The germline V and J ends were trimmed by 5 bases and 0 bases, with 10 bases remaining between them. This CDR3 region has 13 residues. The CDR3 loop is CSAPRDMNTEAFF. DNA for the CDR3: TGCAGTGCTCCCCGGGACATGAACACTGAAGCTTTCTTT.

The chain couples TRBV2 to TRBJ1-5; 7 bases are a match to TRBD1. The length of the CDR3 is 15 residues. Germline CDR1 reads SNHLY; CDR2 reads FYNNEI. J was trimmed by 2 bases and V by 7 bases; bases with no gene match: 8. The DNA for the CDR3 is TGTGCCAGCATAGACAGGGAGGAAGGCAATCAGCCCCAGCATTTT. This translates into CASIDREEGNQPQHF.

The rearrangement links TRBV7-6 to TRBJ2-3, with D unresolved. The CDR3 runs 16 residues. Germline-derived CDR1 and CDR2 are SGHVS and FNYEAQ. Trimming removed 1 base from V and 4 bases from J, with 15 bases in between. CDR3 nucleotides: TGTGCCAGCAGCTTAGAGGTCGTGACCGCGGCAGATACGCAGTATTTT. It translates to CASSLEVVTAADTQYF.

The J gene is TRBJ1-3, the V gene TRBV7-2, with D hard to call. CDR3 size: 13 residues. Trimming pared 4 bases from V and 0 bases from J, leaving 4 bases between. CDR1 is SGHTA, CDR2 FQGNSA, per germline. The chain's CDR3 is CASSWDSGNTIYF. CDR3 DNA sequence: TGTGCCAGCAGCTGGGACTCTGGAAACACCATATATTTT.